This T cell receptor (beta chain) was identified during a study of graft-versus-host responses after intestinal transplantation. About the research overall: Among the recipients, transplants were multivisceral, liver-intestinal, or isolated intestinal. The study gave all recipients anti-thymocyte globulin induction, then tacrolimus and steroids for approximately 3 years.

To note about this clone: Its specificity is unknown.

General study points: Early HvG declines after transplant were associated with peak circulating GvH clone levels. GvH clonotypes were identified within recipient marrow, with a subset emerging first in ileum or blood.

TCRdb's copy holds only in-frame clones and misses some; the assay was immunoSEQ multiplex PCR. Found here are approximately 88,000 clones, approximately 94% of them singletons; the top ten hold around 0.19%. The germline CDR1 and CDR2 sequences are MNHNY and SVGAGI (reference sequence). The CDR3 consists of 15 residues. The V and J ends lost 0 bases and 0 bases respectively, with 8 bases between them. This clonotype was obtained from a human donor who was the organ donor for an intestinal transplant. The rearrangement joins TRBV6-6 to TRBJ1-2; D not certain. Sequenced here: unstimulated CD4+ T cells sorted from spleen or lymph node cells, sampled before transplant. The CDR3 nucleotides are TGTGCCAGCAGTTACTCCGGCGTAGCTAACTATGGCTACACCTTC. Translation gives CASSYSGVANYGYTF.